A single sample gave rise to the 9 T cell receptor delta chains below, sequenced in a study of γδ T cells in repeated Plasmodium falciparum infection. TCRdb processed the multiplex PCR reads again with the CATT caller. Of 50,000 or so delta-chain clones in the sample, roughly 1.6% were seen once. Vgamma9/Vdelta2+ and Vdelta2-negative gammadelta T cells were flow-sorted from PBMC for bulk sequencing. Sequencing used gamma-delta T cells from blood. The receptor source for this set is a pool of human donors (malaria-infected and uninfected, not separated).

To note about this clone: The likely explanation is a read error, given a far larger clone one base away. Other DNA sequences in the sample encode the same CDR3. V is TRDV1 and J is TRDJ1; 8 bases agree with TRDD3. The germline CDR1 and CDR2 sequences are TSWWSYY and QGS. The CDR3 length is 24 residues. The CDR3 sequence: CALGELGINFRNSWGSTYTDKLIF. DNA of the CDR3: TGTGCCCTTGGGGAACTAGGTATAAATTTCCGGAACTCCTGGGGGAGTACGTACACCGATAAACTCATCTTT.

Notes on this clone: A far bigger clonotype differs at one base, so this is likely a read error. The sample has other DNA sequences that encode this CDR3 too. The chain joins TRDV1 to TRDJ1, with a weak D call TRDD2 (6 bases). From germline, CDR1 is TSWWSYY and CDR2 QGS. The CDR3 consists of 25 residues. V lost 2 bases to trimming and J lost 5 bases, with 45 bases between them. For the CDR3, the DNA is TGTGCTCTTGGGGAAAGTACTGAACAGGCTACGTCCTACCCTCACTGGTATATGGGCACTGATAAACTCATCTTT. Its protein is CALGESTEQATSYPHWYMGTDKLIF.

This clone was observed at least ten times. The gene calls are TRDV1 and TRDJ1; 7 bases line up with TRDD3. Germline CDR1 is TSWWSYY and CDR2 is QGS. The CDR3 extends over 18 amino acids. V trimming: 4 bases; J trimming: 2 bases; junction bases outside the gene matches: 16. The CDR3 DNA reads TGTGCTCTTGGGGCACCTTCGGGGATAGGGGCGGGAACCGATAAACTCATCTTT. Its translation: CALGAPSGIGAGTDKLIF.

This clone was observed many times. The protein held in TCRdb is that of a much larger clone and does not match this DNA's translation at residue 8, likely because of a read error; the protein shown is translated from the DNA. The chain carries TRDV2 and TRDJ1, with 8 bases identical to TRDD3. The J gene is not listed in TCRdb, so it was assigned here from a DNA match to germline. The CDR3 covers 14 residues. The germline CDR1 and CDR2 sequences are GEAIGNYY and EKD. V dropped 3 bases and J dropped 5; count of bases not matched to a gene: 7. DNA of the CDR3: TGTGCCTGTGACCCCTGGGGGAAACTGGATAAACTCATCTTT. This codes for CACDPWGKLDKLIF.

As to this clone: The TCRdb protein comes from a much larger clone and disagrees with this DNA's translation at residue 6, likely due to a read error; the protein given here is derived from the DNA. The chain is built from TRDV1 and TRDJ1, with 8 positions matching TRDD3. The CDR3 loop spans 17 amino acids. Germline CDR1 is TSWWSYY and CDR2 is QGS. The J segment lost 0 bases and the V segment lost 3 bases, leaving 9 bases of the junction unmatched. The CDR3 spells CALGEHTVGDDTDKLIF. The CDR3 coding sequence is TGTGCTCTTGGGGAGCATACGGTGGGGGATGACACCGATAAACTCATCTTT.

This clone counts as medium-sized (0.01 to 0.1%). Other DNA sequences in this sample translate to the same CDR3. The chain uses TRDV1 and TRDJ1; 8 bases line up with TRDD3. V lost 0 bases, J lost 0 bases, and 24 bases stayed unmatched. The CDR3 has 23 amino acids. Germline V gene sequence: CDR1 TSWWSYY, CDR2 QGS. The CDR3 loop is CALGELEGPTYANWGEYTDKLIF. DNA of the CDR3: TGTGCTCTTGGGGAACTAGAAGGTCCTACGTATGCTAACTGGGGGGAGTACACCGATAAACTCATCTTT.

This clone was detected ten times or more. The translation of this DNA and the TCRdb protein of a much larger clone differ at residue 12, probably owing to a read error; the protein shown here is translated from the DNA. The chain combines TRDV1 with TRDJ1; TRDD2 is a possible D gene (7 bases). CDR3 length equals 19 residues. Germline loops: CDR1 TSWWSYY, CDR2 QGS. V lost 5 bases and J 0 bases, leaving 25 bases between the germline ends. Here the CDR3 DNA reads TGTGCTCTTGGGACCTCTATTCCTACAGTGTGGGGGTACACCGATAAACTCATCTTT. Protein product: CALGTSIPTVWGYTDKLIF.

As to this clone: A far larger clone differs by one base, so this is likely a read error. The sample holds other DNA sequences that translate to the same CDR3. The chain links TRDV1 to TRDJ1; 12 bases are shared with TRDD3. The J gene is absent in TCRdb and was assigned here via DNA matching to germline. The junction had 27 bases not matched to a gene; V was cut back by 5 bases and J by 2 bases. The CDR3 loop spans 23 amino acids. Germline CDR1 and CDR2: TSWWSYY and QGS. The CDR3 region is CALGRRVVTRKLGDTPSTDKLIF. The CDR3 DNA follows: TGTGCTCTTGGGAGAAGGGTAGTTACCCGAAAACTGGGGGATACCCCCAGTACCGATAAACTCATCTTT.

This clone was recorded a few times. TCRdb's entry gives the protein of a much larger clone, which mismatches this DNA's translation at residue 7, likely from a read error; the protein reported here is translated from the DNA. CDR3 coding DNA: TGTGCTCTTGGGGAACAGGGAATCCTGAGGTGGGGGATATTGGTGTCCGATAAACTCATCTTT. As protein: CALGEQGILRWGILVSDKLIF. The chain joins TRDV1 to TRDJ1, with 9 bases lining up with TRDD3. This CDR3 spans 21 amino acids. Germline V gives CDR1 TSWWSYY, CDR2 QGS. V lost 1 base, J lost 3 bases, and 21 bases stayed unmatched.